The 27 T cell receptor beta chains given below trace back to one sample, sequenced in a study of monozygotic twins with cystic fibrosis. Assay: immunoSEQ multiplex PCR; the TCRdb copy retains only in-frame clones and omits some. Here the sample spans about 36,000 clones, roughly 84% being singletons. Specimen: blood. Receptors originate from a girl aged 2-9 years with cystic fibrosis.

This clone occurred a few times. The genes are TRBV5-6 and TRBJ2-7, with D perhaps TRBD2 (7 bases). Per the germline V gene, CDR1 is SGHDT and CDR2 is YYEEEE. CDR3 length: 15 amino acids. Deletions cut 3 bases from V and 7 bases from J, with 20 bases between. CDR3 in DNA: TGTGCCAGCAGCTCTCGGAGGGGGGGCGTGAGAGAGCAGTACTTC. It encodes CASSSRRGGVREQYF.

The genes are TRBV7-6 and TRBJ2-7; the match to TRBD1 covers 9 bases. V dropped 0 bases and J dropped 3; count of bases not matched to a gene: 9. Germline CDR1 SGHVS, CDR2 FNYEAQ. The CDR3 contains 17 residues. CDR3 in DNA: TGTGCCAGCAGCTTAGCGGCCGGGACAGGGACAATCTACGAGCAGTACTTC. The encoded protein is CASSLAAGTGTIYEQYF.

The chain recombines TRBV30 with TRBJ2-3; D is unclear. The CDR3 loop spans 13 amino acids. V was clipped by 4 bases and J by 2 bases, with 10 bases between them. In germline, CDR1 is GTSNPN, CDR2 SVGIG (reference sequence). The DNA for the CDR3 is TGTGCCTGGATCGAGGCACACACAGATACGCAGTATTTT. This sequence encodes CAWIEAHTDTQYF.

CDR3 bases: TGTGCCAGCAGTTACTACGGAGGTGAAGAGACCCAGTACTTC. This translates into CASSYYGGEETQYF. The rearrangement joins TRBV6-5 to TRBJ2-5, with D maybe TRBD2 (5 bases). The CDR3 is 14 amino acids. Trimming left V 1 base short and J 3 bases short, with 9 bases between. The germline CDR1 and CDR2 sequences are MNHEY and SVGAGI.

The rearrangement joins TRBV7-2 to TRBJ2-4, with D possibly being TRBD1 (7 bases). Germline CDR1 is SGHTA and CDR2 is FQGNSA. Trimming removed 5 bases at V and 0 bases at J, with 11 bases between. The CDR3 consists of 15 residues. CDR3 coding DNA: TGTGCCAGCAGCGGAGGGGGCTTAGCCAAAAACATTCAGTACTTC. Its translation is CASSGGGLAKNIQYF. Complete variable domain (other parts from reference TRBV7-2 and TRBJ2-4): GAGVSQSPSNKVTEKGKDVELRCDPISGHTALYWYRQSLGQGLEFLIYFQGNSAPDKSGLPSDRFSAERTGGSVSTLTIQRTQQEDSAVYLCASSGGGLAKNIQYFGAGTRLSVL.

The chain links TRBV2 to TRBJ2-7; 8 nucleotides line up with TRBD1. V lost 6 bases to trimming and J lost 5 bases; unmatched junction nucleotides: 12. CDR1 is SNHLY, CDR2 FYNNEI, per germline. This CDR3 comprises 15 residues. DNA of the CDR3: TGTGCCAGCAGGAGAGACAGGGGTGTGAGAAACGAGCAGTACTTC. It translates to CASRRDRGVRNEQYF. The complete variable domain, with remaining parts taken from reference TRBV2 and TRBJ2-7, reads EPEVTQTPSHQVTQMGQEVILRCVPISNHLYFYWYRQILGQKVEFLVSFYNNEISEKSEIFDDQFSVERPDGSNFTLKIRSTKLEDSAMYFCASRRDRGVRNEQYFGPGTRLTVT.

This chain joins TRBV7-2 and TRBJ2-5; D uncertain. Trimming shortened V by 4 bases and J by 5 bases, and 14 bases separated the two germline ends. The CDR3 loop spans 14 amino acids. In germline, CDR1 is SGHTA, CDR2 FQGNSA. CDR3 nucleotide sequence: TGTGCCAGCAGCTCCTATCGGGCCTGGGAGACCCAGTACTTC. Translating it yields CASSSYRAWETQYF.

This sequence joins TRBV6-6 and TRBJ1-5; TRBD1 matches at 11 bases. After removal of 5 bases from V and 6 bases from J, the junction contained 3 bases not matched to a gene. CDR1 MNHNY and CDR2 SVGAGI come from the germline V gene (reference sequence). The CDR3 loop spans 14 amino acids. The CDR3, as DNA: TGTGCCAGCAGTGGACAGGGGGCAGGTCAGCCCCAGCATTTT. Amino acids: CASSGQGAGQPQHF.

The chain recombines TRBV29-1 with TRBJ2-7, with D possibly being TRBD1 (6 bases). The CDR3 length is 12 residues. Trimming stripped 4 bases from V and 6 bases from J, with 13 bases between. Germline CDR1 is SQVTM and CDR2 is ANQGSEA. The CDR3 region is CSVAGQLSEQYF. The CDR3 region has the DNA TGCAGCGTTGCCGGACAGTTGTCCGAGCAGTACTTC.

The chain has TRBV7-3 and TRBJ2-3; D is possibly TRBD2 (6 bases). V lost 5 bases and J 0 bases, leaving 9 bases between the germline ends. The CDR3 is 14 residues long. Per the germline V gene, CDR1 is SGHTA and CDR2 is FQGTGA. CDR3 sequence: CASSPSASTDTQYF. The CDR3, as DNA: TGTGCCAGCAGCCCTAGCGCCAGCACAGATACGCAGTATTTT.

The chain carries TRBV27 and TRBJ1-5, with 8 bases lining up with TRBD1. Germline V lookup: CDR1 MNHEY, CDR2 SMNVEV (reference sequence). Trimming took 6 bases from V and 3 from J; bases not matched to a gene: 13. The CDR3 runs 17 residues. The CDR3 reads CASRLMTGTGVNQPQHF. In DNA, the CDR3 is TGTGCCAGCAGACTGATGACCGGGACAGGCGTCAATCAGCCCCAGCATTTT.

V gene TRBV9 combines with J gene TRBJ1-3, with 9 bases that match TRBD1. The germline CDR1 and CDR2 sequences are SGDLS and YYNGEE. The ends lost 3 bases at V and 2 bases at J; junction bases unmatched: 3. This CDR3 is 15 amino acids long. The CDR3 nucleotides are TGTGCCAGCAGCGGTACAGGGGGCCCTGGAAACACCATATATTTT. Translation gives CASSGTGGPGNTIYF.

The CDR3 spells CASSLTGSVGAEAFF. The CDR3 coding sequence is TGTGCCAGCAGCTTAACGGGTAGTGTAGGGGCTGAAGCTTTCTTT. The J gene is TRBJ1-1, the V gene TRBV7-3, with D perhaps TRBD1 (5 bases). Trimming pared 0 bases from V and 6 bases from J, leaving 14 bases between. The CDR3 is made up of 15 amino acids. Germline V CDR1 and CDR2: SGHTA, FQGTGA.

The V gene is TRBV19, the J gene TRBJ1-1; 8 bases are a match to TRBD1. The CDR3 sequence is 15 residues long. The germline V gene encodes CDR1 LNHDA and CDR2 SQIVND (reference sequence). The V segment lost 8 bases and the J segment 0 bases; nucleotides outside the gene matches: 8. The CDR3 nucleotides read TGTGCCAGTTACCCTACGACAGGGGTGAACACTGAAGCTTTCTTT. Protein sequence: CASYPTTGVNTEAFF.

The CDR3 nucleotides read TGTGCCAGCAGCTTGGACAGGGTAAGCGATGAGCAGTTCTTC. Amino acids: CASSLDRVSDEQFF. V gene TRBV5-6 combines with J gene TRBJ2-1; perhaps TRBD1 as D (6 bases). Germline assignment: CDR1 SGHDT and CDR2 YYEEEE. V lost 0 bases and J lost 8, with 12 bases in between. The CDR3 extends over 14 amino acids.

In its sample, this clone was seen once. The CDR3 loop reads CASSYQGGYTF. In DNA form, the CDR3 reads TGCGCCAGCAGCTACCAGGGGGGCTACACCTTC. This chain joins TRBV5-1 and TRBJ1-2; weak D call: TRBD1 (6 bases). In germline, CDR1 is SGHRS, CDR2 YFSETQ. This CDR3 is built from 11 residues. V was trimmed by 3 bases and J by 8 bases, leaving 8 bases between them.

The CDR3 DNA follows: TGTGCCAGCAGTTCCTACCCTGGACAAGGCGAGCAGTACTTC. Translated: CASSSYPGQGEQYF. This sequence joins TRBV6-5 and TRBJ2-7; weak D call: TRBD1 (5 bases). This CDR3 region has 14 residues. V gave up 4 bases and J gave up 6 bases, with 16 bases separating them. Per germline, CDR1 MNHEY and CDR2 SVGAGI.

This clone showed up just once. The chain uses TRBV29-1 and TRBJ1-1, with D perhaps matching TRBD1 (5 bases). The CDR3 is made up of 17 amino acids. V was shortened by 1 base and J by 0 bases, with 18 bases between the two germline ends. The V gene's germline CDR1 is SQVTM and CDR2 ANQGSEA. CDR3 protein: CSVEGERAGLMNTEAFF. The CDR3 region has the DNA TGCAGCGTTGAAGGTGAGCGGGCAGGGCTCATGAACACTGAAGCTTTCTTT.

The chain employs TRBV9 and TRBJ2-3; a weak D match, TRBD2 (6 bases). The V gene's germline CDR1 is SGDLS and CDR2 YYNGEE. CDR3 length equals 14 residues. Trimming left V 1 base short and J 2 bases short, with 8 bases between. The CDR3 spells CASSVSGVTDTQYF. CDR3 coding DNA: TGTGCCAGCAGCGTATCGGGGGTCACAGATACGCAGTATTTT.

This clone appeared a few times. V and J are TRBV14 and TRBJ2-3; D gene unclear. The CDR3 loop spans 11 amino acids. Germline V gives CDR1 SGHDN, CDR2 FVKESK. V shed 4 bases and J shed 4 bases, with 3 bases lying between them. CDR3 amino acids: CASSLADTQYF. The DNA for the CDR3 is TGTGCCAGCAGCCTTGCAGATACGCAGTATTTT.

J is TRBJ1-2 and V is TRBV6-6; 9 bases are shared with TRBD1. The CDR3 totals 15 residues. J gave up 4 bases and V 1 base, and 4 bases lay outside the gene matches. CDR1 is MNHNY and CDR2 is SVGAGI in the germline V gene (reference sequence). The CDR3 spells CASSYWDRDSYGYTF. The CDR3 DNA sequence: TGTGCCAGCAGTTACTGGGACAGGGATAGCTATGGCTACACCTTC.

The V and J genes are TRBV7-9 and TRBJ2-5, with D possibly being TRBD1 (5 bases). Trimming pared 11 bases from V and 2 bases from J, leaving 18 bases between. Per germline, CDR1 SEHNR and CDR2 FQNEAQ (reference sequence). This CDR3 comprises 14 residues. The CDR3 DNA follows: TGTGCCTCAACAGGATGGGGTTCGCAAGAGACCCAGTACTTC. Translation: CASTGWGSQETQYF.

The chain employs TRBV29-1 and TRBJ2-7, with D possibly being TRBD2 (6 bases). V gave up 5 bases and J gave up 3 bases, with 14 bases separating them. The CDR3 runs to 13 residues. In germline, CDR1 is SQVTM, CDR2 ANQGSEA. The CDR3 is CSVRRVGGYEQYF. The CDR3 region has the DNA TGCAGCGTTAGGAGGGTCGGGGGCTACGAGCAGTACTTC.

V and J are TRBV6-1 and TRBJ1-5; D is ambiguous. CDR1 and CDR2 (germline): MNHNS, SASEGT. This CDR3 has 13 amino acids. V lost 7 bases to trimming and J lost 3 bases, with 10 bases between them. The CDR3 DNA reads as TGTGCCAGCACCGGGAATATCAATCAGCCCCAGCATTTT. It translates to CASTGNINQPQHF.

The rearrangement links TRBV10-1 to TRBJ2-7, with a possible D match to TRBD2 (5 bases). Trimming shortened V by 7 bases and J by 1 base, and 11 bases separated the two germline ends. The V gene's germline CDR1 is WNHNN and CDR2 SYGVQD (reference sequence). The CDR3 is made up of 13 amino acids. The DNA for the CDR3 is TGCGCCAGCATGTACCGGGATTCCTACGAGCAGTACTTC. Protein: CASMYRDSYEQYF.

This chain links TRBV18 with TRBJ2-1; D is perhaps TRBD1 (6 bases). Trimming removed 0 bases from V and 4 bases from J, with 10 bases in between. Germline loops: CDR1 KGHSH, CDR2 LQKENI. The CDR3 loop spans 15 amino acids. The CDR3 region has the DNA TGTGCCAGCTCACCACCGTCAGGGGTTTACAATGAGCAGTTCTTC. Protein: CASSPPSGVYNEQFF. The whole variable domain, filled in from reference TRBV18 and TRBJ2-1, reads NAGVMQNPRHLVRRRGQEARLRCSPMKGHSHVYWYRQLPEEGLKFMVYLQKENIIDESGMPKERFSAEFPKEGPSILRIQQVVRGDSAAYFCASSPPSGVYNEQFFGPGTRLTVL.

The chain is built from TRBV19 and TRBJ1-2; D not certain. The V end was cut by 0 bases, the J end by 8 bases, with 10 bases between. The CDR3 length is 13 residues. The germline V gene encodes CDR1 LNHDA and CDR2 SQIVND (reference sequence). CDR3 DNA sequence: TGTGCCAGTAGTATAGATTGGGATGGCGGCTACACCTTC. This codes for CASSIDWDGGYTF. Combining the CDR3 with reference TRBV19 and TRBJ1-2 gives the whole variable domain DGGITQSPKYLFRKEGQNVTLSCEQNLNHDAMYWYRQDPGQGLRLIYYSQIVNDFQKGDIAEGYSVSREKKESFPLTVTSAQKNPTAFYLCASSIDWDGGYTFGSGTRLTVV.